This T cell receptor (beta chain) was observed in a study of CD8+CD57+ T cells in acquired aplastic anemia. Study in general: Average DNA yield from sorted CD4+ and CD8+ cells was about 3.2 ug.

Sequenced patients had shown CD8+CD57+ cell expansion by flow cytometry. By the time of blood sampling, patients had still received no therapy. The study profiled TCR beta VDJ and CDR3 using genomic DNA as template. TCRdb re-derived calls from the reads in MiXCR, one entry per CDR3 protein. Found here are approximately 190,000 distinct CDR3 sequences, less than 60% of them singletons; the top ten hold around a tenth. V lost 1 base to trimming and J lost 2 bases, with 8 bases between them. The germline V gene has CDR1 DFQATT and CDR2 SNEGSKA (reference sequence). The CDR3 has 13 amino acids. Findings and limits, study-wide: Over 25 shared CD8+ CDR3s appeared highly expressed within patients' immunodominant clones.

This clonotype was seen a handful of times. Its antigen is currently unknown. The receptor comes from a human donor with aplastic anemia. Sequenced: sorted CD4+, CD8+, or CD8+CD57+ T cells (not recorded which) from PBMCs. The chain has TRBV20-1 and TRBJ1-2; no reliable D call. The CDR3 sequence is CSARGEGNYGYTF. As DNA, the CDR3 is TGCAGTGCTAGAGGCGAAGGGAACTATGGCTACACCTTC.